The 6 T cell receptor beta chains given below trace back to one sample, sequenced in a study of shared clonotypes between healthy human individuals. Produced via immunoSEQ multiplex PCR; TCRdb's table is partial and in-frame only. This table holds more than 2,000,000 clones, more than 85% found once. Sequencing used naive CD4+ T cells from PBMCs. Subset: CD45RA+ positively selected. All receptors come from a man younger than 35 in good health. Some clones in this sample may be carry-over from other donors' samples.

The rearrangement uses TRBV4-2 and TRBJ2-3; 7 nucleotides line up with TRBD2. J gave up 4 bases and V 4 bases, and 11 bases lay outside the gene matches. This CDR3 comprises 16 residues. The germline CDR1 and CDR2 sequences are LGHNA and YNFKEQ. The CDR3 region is CASSPQGRVLADTQYF. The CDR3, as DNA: TGTGCCAGCAGCCCACAAGGGAGGGTATTGGCAGATACGCAGTATTTT.

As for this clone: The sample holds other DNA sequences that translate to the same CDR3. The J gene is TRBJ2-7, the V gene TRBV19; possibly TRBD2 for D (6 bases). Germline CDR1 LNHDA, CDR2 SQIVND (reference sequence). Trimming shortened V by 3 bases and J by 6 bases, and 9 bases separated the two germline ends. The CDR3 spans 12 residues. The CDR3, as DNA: TGTGCCAGTAGTATGGGGACTGGCGAGCAGTACTTC. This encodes CASSMGTGEQYF. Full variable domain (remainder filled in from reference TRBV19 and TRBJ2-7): DGGITQSPKYLFRKEGQNVTLSCEQNLNHDAMYWYRQDPGQGLRLIYYSQIVNDFQKGDIAEGYSVSREKKESFPLTVTSAQKNPTAFYLCASSMGTGEQYFGPGTRLTVT.

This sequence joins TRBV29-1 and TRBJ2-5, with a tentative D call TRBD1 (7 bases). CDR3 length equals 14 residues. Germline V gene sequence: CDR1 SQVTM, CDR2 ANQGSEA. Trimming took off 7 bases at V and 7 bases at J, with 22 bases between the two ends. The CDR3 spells CSAGGSQGPRTQYF. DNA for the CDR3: TGCAGCGCAGGGGGGAGCCAAGGGCCGAGGACCCAGTACTTC.

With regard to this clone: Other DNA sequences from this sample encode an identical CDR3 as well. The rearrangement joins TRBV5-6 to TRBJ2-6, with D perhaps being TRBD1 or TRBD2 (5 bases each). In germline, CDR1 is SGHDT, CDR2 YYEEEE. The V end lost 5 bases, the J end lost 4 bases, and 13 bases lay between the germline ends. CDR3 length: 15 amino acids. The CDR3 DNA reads TGTGCCAGCAGTCTCGGGGCGGGCGGGGCCAACGTCCTGACTTTC. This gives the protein CASSLGAGGANVLTF.

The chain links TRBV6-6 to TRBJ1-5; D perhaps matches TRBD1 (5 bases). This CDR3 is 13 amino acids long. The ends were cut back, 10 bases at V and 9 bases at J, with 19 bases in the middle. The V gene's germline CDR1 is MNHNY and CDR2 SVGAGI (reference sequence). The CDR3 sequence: CATASGDDRPQHF. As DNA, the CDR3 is TGTGCCACCGCGTCGGGGGACGATCGGCCCCAGCATTTT.

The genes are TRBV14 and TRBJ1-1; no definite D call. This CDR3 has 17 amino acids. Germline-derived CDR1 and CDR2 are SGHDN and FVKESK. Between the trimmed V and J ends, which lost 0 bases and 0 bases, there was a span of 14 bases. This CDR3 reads CASSQDVSSYMNTEAFF. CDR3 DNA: TGTGCCAGCAGCCAAGACGTTTCCTCCTATATGAACACTGAAGCTTTCTTT.